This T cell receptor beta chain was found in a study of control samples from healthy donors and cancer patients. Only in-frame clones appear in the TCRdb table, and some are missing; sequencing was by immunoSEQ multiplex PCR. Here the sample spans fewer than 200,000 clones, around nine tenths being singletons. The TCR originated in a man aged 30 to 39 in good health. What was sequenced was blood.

The CDR3: CASSFRITNEKLFF. The CDR3 nucleotides read TGTGCCAGCAGTTTTAGGATCACTAATGAAAAACTGTTTTTT. The genes are TRBV27 and TRBJ1-4, with D uncertain. The CDR3 is made up of 14 amino acids. Germline-derived CDR1 and CDR2 are MNHEY and SMNVEV (reference sequence). V gave up 3 bases and J gave up 2 bases, with 7 bases separating them.